This TCR beta chain comes out of a study of blood T cells in healthy people across ages. The CDR3 length is 15 residues. The V gene's germline CDR1 is DFQATT and CDR2 SNEGSKA (reference sequence). With V trimmed by 8 bases and J by 2 bases, 7 bases remained unmatched. Notes on this clonotype: What it recognizes is unknown.

Isolation yielded PBMCs, at least 7 million per sample, in every case. Points from the study as a whole: A greater number of naive CD4+ cells and higher diversity distinguished long-lived donors from aged donors. Roughly linear declines in TCR beta diversity per million T cells occurred with age.

Alongside a J-beta primer mix, a sample-barcoded 5' primer served in a second PCR lasting 7 to 11 cycles. Each cDNA molecule carried a tag from a template-switch adaptor that contained 12 random nucleotides. TCRdb processed the 5' RACE reads anew with MiXCR; each CDR3 protein has one entry. The data contain hundreds of thousands of distinct CDR3 sequences, 35% to 60% of them singletons. This sequence originates from an elderly man in good health. Input material: blood. This chain connects TRBV20-1 to TRBJ2-3; TRBD2 aligns across 13 bases. CDR3 residues: CSPTTSGRNTDTQYF. Written as DNA, the CDR3 is TGCAGTCCGACGACTAGCGGGAGGAACACAGATACGCAGTATTTT.